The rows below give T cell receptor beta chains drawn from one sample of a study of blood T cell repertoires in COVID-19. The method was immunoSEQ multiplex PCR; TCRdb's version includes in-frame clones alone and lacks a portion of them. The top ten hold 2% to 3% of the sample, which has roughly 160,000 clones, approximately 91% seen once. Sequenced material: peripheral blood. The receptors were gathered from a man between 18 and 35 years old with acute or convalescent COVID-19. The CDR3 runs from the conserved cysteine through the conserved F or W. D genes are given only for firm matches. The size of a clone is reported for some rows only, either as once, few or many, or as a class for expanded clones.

CDR3nt: TGTGCCACCAGTGATCCCGGGACTAGCGGGAGACGTAGAAGCGGGGAGCTGTTTTTT
CDR3aa: CATSDPGTSGRRRSGELFF
abundance: .
d_gene: TRBD2
j_gene: TRBJ2-2
v_gene: TRBV24-1

CDR3nt: TGTGCCAGCAGCGTAGAGGGGGACGGATTCTATGGCTACACCTTC
CDR3aa: CASSVEGDGFYGYTF
abundance: .
d_gene: .
j_gene: TRBJ1-2
v_gene: TRBV9

CDR3nt: TGTGCCAGCACCCCAGGGTGGATCCAAGATGAGCAGTTCTTC
CDR3aa: CASTPGWIQDEQFF
abundance: .
d_gene: .
j_gene: TRBJ2-1
v_gene: TRBV6-5

CDR3nt: TGTGCCAGCAGCGTAGGGGACAGAACGCTCTATGGCTACACCTTC
CDR3aa: CASSVGDRTLYGYTF
abundance: once
d_gene: TRBD1
j_gene: TRBJ1-2
v_gene: TRBV9

CDR3nt: TGCGCCAGCAGCTTTTCCGAGAGAAGTGAAGCTTTCTTT
CDR3aa: CASSFSERSEAFF
abundance: .
d_gene: .
j_gene: TRBJ1-1
v_gene: TRBV5-1

CDR3nt: TGTGCCAGCAGGACGACTAGCGGGAGCCACGAGCAGTACTTC
CDR3aa: CASRTTSGSHEQYF
abundance: .
d_gene: TRBD2
j_gene: TRBJ2-7
v_gene: TRBV2

CDR3nt: TGCAGCGTTGGAACAGGGGGAGATCAGCCCCAGCATTTT
CDR3aa: CSVGTGGDQPQHF
abundance: .
d_gene: TRBD1
j_gene: TRBJ1-5
v_gene: TRBV29-1

CDR3nt: TGTGCCAGCAGCGCCGGTGGGACTAGCGGATCCATCCAAGAGACCCAGTACTTC
CDR3aa: CASSAGGTSGSIQETQYF
abundance: .
d_gene: TRBD2
j_gene: TRBJ2-5
v_gene: TRBV5-5

CDR3nt: TGTGCCAGCAGTGAAATAGGGGGAGTGGGTGGTTCACCCCTCCACTTT
CDR3aa: CASSEIGGVGGSPLHF
abundance: .
d_gene: .
j_gene: TRBJ1-6
v_gene: TRBV6-1

CDR3nt: TGCAGCGTTGGACAGCGTGGCTACACCTTC
CDR3aa: CSVGQRGYTF
abundance: .
d_gene: .
j_gene: TRBJ1-2
v_gene: TRBV29-1

CDR3nt: TGCAGCGCGACAGGGGAGGCTGATTATGGCTACACCTTC
CDR3aa: CSATGEADYGYTF
abundance: .
d_gene: TRBD1
j_gene: TRBJ1-2
v_gene: TRBV29-1

CDR3nt: TGTGCCAGCAGCCCTGGCCACCACAGGGGCGAGGGAAACACCATATATTTT
CDR3aa: CASSPGHHRGEGNTIYF
abundance: .
d_gene: TRBD1
j_gene: TRBJ1-3
v_gene: TRBV9

CDR3nt: TGTGCCAGCCGGGACACCTCCTACGAGCAGTACTTC
CDR3aa: CASRDTSYEQYF
abundance: .
d_gene: .
j_gene: TRBJ2-7
v_gene: TRBV18

CDR3nt: TGTGCCAGCTCACCCGCGGTAAGCAACACTGAAGCTTTCTTT
CDR3aa: CASSPAVSNTEAFF
abundance: .
d_gene: .
j_gene: TRBJ1-1
v_gene: TRBV18

CDR3nt: TGTGCCTGGAGTGTACGGACAGGGACTGGGGCCAACGTCCTGACTTTC
CDR3aa: CAWSVRTGTGANVLTF
abundance: .
d_gene: TRBD1
j_gene: TRBJ2-6
v_gene: TRBV30

CDR3nt: TGTGCCTGGAGGCAACAGGACAACACTGAAGCTTTCTTT
CDR3aa: CAWRQQDNTEAFF
abundance: .
d_gene: .
j_gene: TRBJ1-1
v_gene: TRBV30

CDR3nt: TGTGCCAGCATCATTGGGCCCGGTGGCACTGAAGCTTTCTTT
CDR3aa: CASIIGPGGTEAFF
abundance: .
d_gene: .
j_gene: TRBJ1-1
v_gene: TRBV5-4

CDR3nt: TGTGCCAGCAGTTACTTCCGGACAGGGACGGATGAAAAACTGTTTTTT
CDR3aa: CASSYFRTGTDEKLFF
abundance: .
d_gene: TRBD1
j_gene: TRBJ1-4
v_gene: TRBV6-2/TRBV6-3

CDR3nt: TGTGCCAGTAGTATCCGGGACAGGGGGCAGAATCAGCCCCAGCATTTT
CDR3aa: CASSIRDRGQNQPQHF
abundance: few
d_gene: TRBD1
j_gene: TRBJ1-5
v_gene: TRBV19

CDR3nt: TGTGCCAGTAGTACCCGGACAGGGGGCTCCTATAATTCACCCCTCCACTTT
CDR3aa: CASSTRTGGSYNSPLHF
abundance: .
d_gene: TRBD1
j_gene: TRBJ1-6
v_gene: TRBV19

CDR3nt: TGTGCCAGCAGGGGGAGGGGGGGCACTGAAGCTTTCTTT
CDR3aa: CASRGRGGTEAFF
abundance: .
d_gene: .
j_gene: TRBJ1-1
v_gene: TRBV11-2

CDR3nt: TGTGCCAGCAGTCTCCCGACTAGCGGGGGGCAAGAGACCCAGTACTTC
CDR3aa: CASSLPTSGGQETQYF
abundance: .
d_gene: TRBD2
j_gene: TRBJ2-5
v_gene: TRBV2

CDR3nt: TGTGCCAGCAGCTTAGATCCCGTCGATACGCAGTATTTT
CDR3aa: CASSLDPVDTQYF
abundance: once
d_gene: .
j_gene: TRBJ2-3
v_gene: TRBV11-3

CDR3nt: TGTGCCAGCAGCTTGGGAGGATGGAGCGGGAGGATGGCCTACGAGCAGTACTTC
CDR3aa: CASSLGGWSGRMAYEQYF
abundance: .
d_gene: TRBD2
j_gene: TRBJ2-7
v_gene: TRBV5-4

CDR3nt: TGTGCCAGTAGTGCCCACTTCGGGACTAGCGGGGGTGGTAATGAGCAGTTCTTC
CDR3aa: CASSAHFGTSGGGNEQFF
abundance: .
d_gene: TRBD2
j_gene: TRBJ2-1
v_gene: TRBV19

CDR3nt: TGTGCCACCAGCAGAGTGCGTGGGGAGGTCAATGGCTACACCTTC
CDR3aa: CATSRVRGEVNGYTF
abundance: .
d_gene: .
j_gene: TRBJ1-2
v_gene: TRBV15

CDR3nt: TGCGCCAGCGGCCCCGGGACAACTAGCACAGATACGCAGTATTTT
CDR3aa: CASGPGTTSTDTQYF
abundance: .
d_gene: .
j_gene: TRBJ2-3
v_gene: TRBV5-1